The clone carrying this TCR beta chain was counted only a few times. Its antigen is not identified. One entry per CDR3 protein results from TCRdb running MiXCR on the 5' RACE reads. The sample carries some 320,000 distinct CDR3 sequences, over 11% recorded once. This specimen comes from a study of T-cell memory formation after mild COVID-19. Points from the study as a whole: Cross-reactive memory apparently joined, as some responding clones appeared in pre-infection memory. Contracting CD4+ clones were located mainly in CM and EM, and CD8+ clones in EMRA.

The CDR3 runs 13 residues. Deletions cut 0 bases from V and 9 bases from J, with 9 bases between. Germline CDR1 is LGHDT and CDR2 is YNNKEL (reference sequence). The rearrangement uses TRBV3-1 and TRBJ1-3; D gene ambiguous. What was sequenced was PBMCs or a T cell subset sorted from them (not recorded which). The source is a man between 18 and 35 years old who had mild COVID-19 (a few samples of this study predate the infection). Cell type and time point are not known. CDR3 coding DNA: TGTGCCAGCAGCCAAGAAGGCGAAGGCACCATATATTTT. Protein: CASSQEGEGTIYF.